Each of the 29 T cell receptor beta chains below was sequenced from the same sample in a study of blood T cell repertoires in COVID-19. Sequencing used immunoSEQ multiplex PCR; TCRdb keeps in-frame clones, though not all of them. Of under 250,000 clones listed, 90% are singletons. The sample was peripheral blood. The source of these receptors is a man aged 25-45 years with COVID-19, enrolled during active disease.

This clone was observed once. The rearrangement uses TRBV24-1 and TRBJ2-1; 12 nucleotides line up with TRBD2. The CDR3 sequence is 15 residues long. CDR1 and CDR2 from the germline V gene are KGHDR and SFDVKD. The V and J ends lost 3 bases and 8 bases, in that order; junction bases with no gene match: 4. The CDR3: CATSDPGLAGHEQFF. The CDR3 nucleotides are TGTGCCACCAGTGATCCGGGACTAGCGGGTCATGAGCAGTTCTTC.

The CDR3 region has the DNA TGTGCCAGCAGCCGGACAGGGACCGGTCAGCCCCAGCATTTT. It is translated as CASSRTGTGQPQHF. This chain joins TRBV14 and TRBJ1-5; 8 bases align to TRBD1. This CDR3 comprises 14 residues. Trimming cost V 4 bases and J 6 bases; bases outside gene matches: 5. The germline gives CDR1 SGHDN, CDR2 FVKESK.

The chain joins TRBV10-3 to TRBJ1-1; TRBD1 matches at 8 bases. Germline CDR1 is ENHRY and CDR2 is SYGVKD. The CDR3 length is 13 residues. Trimming at V came to 7 bases and at J to 4 bases, leaving 5 bases not matched to a gene. The DNA for the CDR3 is TGTGCCATCAACCCCACAGGGGGCACTGAAGCTTTCTTT. Its protein is CAINPTGGTEAFF.

This sequence joins TRBV6-2 or TRBV6-3 and TRBJ1-2, with 8 bases identical to TRBD1. Trimming cost V 4 bases and J 4 bases; bases outside gene matches: 5. The CDR3 is made up of 14 amino acids. Germline CDR1 MNHEY, CDR2 SVGEGT. The DNA of the CDR3 is TGTGCCAGCAGTTTTCAGGGGGCCGGCTATGGCTACACCTTC. Protein: CASSFQGAGYGYTF.

The CDR3 protein is CASSVNSPGSNTEAFF. CDR3 DNA: TGTGCCAGCAGCGTTAATTCACCGGGTTCGAACACTGAAGCTTTCTTT. The rearrangement links TRBV7-2 to TRBJ1-1; no clear D. The germline gives CDR1 SGHTA, CDR2 FQGNSA. Trimming stripped 5 bases from V and 1 base from J, with 17 bases between. This CDR3 is built from 16 residues.

The chain has TRBV6-6 and TRBJ1-4; D possibly corresponds to TRBD1 (6 bases). The V gene's germline CDR1 is MNHNY and CDR2 SVGAGI (reference sequence). This CDR3 contains 15 residues. V was clipped by 5 bases and J by 8 bases, with 18 bases between them. CDR3 nucleotides: TGTGCCAGCAGTGTAAAGACAGGTAGTGGGGAAAAACTGTTTTTT. Protein product: CASSVKTGSGEKLFF.

V gene TRBV9 combines with J gene TRBJ1-2, with unresolved D. V lost 0 bases and J 4 bases, leaving 10 bases between the germline ends. The germline V gene encodes CDR1 SGDLS and CDR2 YYNGEE. CDR3 length equals 14 residues. CDR3 residues: CASSVAPAGYGYTF. CDR3 sequence (DNA): TGTGCCAGCAGCGTAGCTCCGGCAGGCTATGGCTACACCTTC.

As for this clone: Distinct nucleotide sequences in the sample also encode this CDR3. The chain is built from TRBV28 and TRBJ2-5, with TRBD1 matching over 9 bases. Germline V gene sequence: CDR1 MDHEN, CDR2 SYDVKM. The CDR3 totals 15 residues. V shed 4 bases, J shed 4 bases, and the junction held 7 bases outside the gene matches. In nucleotides, the CDR3 is TGTGCCAGCAGTTCTCTACAGGGGGCGGGAGAGACCCAGTACTTC. This translates into CASSSLQGAGETQYF.

V gene TRBV6-5 combines with J gene TRBJ1-4, with D possibly TRBD1 on 5 matching bases. CDR1 is MNHEY, CDR2 SVGAGI, per germline. This CDR3 has 15 amino acids. With 2 bases removed from V and 6 bases from J, the gap between germline ends came to 13 bases. The CDR3 nucleotides are TGTGCCAGCAGTTACGGGGCGCGGGGATATGAAAAACTGTTTTTT. Translating gives CASSYGARGYEKLFF.

V and J are TRBV5-8 and TRBJ2-1; weak D call: TRBD2 (5 bases). The CDR3 is 14 amino acids. Germline CDR1 is SGHTS and CDR2 is YDEGEE. The ends were cut back, 4 bases at V and 6 bases at J, with 14 bases in the middle. CDR3 region: CASSPGLPTNEQFF. Here the CDR3 DNA reads TGTGCCAGCAGCCCTGGACTTCCTACCAATGAGCAGTTCTTC.

The CDR3 nucleotides are TGTGCCAGCAGCTTGGACAGGGGTTGGTACAATGAGCAGTTCTTC. It yields the protein CASSLDRGWYNEQFF. V gene TRBV5-5 combines with J gene TRBJ2-1, with 7 nucleotides matching TRBD1. Per germline, CDR1 SGHKS and CDR2 YYEKEE (reference sequence). This CDR3 region has 15 residues. V lost 0 bases to trimming and J lost 4 bases; unmatched junction nucleotides: 4.

The chain carries TRBV5-1 and TRBJ2-1; no clear D gene. V lost 0 bases, J lost 5 bases, and 21 bases lay in between. Germline loops: CDR1 SGHRS, CDR2 YFSETQ. CDR3 length: 18 residues. The CDR3 DNA follows: TGCGCCAGCAGCTTGGTAGTTTTGCTGGGCAGAACGAACAATGAGCAGTTCTTC. Amino acids: CASSLVVLLGRTNNEQFF.

The CDR3, as DNA: TGTGCCAGCAGCTCAGGGTACTTTAACAATGAGCAGTTCTTC. Its translation is CASSSGYFNNEQFF. The chain links TRBV7-3 to TRBJ2-1; TRBD1 is a possible D gene (5 bases). V lost 4 bases to trimming and J lost 5 bases, with 12 bases between them. The CDR3 is 14 amino acids. Germline CDR1 SGHTA, CDR2 FQGTGA. The variable domain in full, completed from reference TRBV7-3 and TRBJ2-1, reads GAGVSQTPSNKVTEKGKYVELRCDPISGHTALYWYRQSLGQGPEFLIYFQGTGAADDSGLPNDRFFAVRPEGSVSTLKIQRTERGDSAVYLCASSSGYFNNEQFFGPGTRLTVL.

The chain recombines TRBV3-1 (or the pseudogene TRBV3-2) with TRBJ1-2; 8 bases line up with TRBD1. Germline V gene data show CDR1 as LGHDT and CDR2 as YNNKEL (reference sequence). With V trimmed by 1 base and J by 6 bases, 4 bases remained unmatched. This CDR3 spans 14 amino acids. DNA for the CDR3: TGTGCCAGCAGCCAAGGGACAGGGTACGATGGCTACACCTTC. Amino acid sequence: CASSQGTGYDGYTF.

The table lists this clone with a count of one. The rearrangement links TRBV5-8 to TRBJ2-7; 13 bases map to TRBD2. Per germline, CDR1 SGHTS and CDR2 YDEGEE. This CDR3 has 17 amino acids. Losses at the gene ends were 2 bases for V and 2 bases for J; bases not matched to a gene: 7. CDR3 bases: TGTGCCAGCAGCTTTAGAGGGACTAGCGGGGCTACCTACGAGCAGTACTTC. Protein product: CASSFRGTSGATYEQYF.

The chain recombines TRBV19 with TRBJ2-5; the D is unclear. Germline V lookup: CDR1 LNHDA, CDR2 SQIVND (reference sequence). The ends were cut back, 4 bases at V and 1 base at J, with 7 bases in the middle. This CDR3 region has 13 residues. CDR3 sequence reads: CASSRGIQETQYF. CDR3 nucleotides: TGTGCCAGTAGTAGAGGTATCCAAGAGACCCAGTACTTC.

The rearrangement uses TRBV2 and TRBJ1-5, with 8 positions matching TRBD1. Looked up from germline, CDR1 is SNHLY and CDR2 is FYNNEI. V gave up 6 bases and J gave up 9 bases; unmatched junction bases: 7. This CDR3 is built from 13 residues. This CDR3 is CASRQGGQGPQHF. In DNA form, the CDR3 reads TGTGCCAGCAGGCAAGGCGGACAGGGGCCCCAGCATTTT.

The chain joins TRBV18 to TRBJ1-3; tentative D call: TRBD1 (6 bases). Trimming removed 2 bases from V and 2 bases from J, with 10 bases in between. Germline V gene sequence: CDR1 KGHSH, CDR2 LQKENI. CDR3 size: 15 residues. The CDR3 is CASSPRQDPGNTIYF. CDR3 in DNA: TGTGCCAGCTCACCAAGACAGGACCCTGGAAACACCATATATTTT.

V usage is TRBV9 and J usage is TRBJ1-3; weak D call: TRBD1 (6 bases). The CDR3 consists of 17 residues. V was pared by 0 bases and J by 1 base, with 14 bases between. CDR1 and CDR2 (germline): SGDLS, YYNGEE. The CDR3 nucleotides read TGTGCCAGCAGCGTAGGAGGTGGACAGCGGTCTGGAAACACCATATATTTT. Its protein is CASSVGGGQRSGNTIYF.

J is TRBJ1-2 and V is TRBV5-1; D gene ambiguous. V lost 1 base and J lost 1, with 8 bases in between. The CDR3 consists of 14 residues. CDR1 is SGHRS, CDR2 YFSETQ, per germline. CDR3 sequence (DNA): TGCGCCAGCAGCTTGACAGCTTATAACTATGGCTACACCTTC. Encoded protein: CASSLTAYNYGYTF. Complete variable domain (other parts from reference TRBV5-1 and TRBJ1-2): KAGVTQTPRYLIKTRGQQVTLSCSPISGHRSVSWYQQTPGQGLQFLFEYFSETQRNKGNFPGRFSGRQFSNSRSEMNVSTLELGDSALYLCASSLTAYNYGYTFGSGTRLTVV.

A remark on this clone: Other nucleotide sequences from this sample produce the same CDR3. The chain carries TRBV6-2 or TRBV6-3 and TRBJ1-2, with TRBD1 as a possible D gene (6 bases). V shed 4 bases and J shed 5 bases, with 8 bases lying between them. Germline values: CDR1 MNHEY, CDR2 SVGEGT. There are 12 residues in the CDR3. The CDR3 spells CASSLQGYGYTF. The CDR3 region has the DNA TGTGCCAGCAGTTTACAGGGTTATGGCTACACCTTC.

The chain joins TRBV19 to TRBJ1-3; 8 positions agree with TRBD1. CDR1 and CDR2 (germline): LNHDA, SQIVND (reference sequence). This CDR3 spans 16 amino acids. V shed 3 bases, J shed 4 bases, and the junction held 8 bases outside the gene matches. CDR3 nucleotides: TGTGCCAGTAGTATCCCTCCCAGGACAGGGGGAAACACCATATATTTT. It specifies CASSIPPRTGGNTIYF.

The chain couples TRBV5-4 to TRBJ1-4, with unresolved D. The CDR3 is 14 residues long. The V gene lost 0 bases and the J gene lost 8 bases, with 11 bases spanning the gap. The germline gives CDR1 SGHNT, CDR2 YYREEE (reference sequence). The CDR3 DNA sequence: TGTGCCAGCAGCTTGGGGCAGGCGCCAGAAAAACTGTTTTTT. It yields the protein CASSLGQAPEKLFF.

The chain has TRBV3-1 (or the pseudogene TRBV3-2) and TRBJ2-1, with 8 bases that match TRBD2. Germline V gene data show CDR1 as LGHDT and CDR2 as YNNKEL (reference sequence). CDR3 length equals 14 residues. Trimming cost V 8 bases and J 8 bases; bases outside gene matches: 11. The CDR3 loop reads CASLSGVFYDEQFF. The CDR3 nucleotides are TGTGCCAGCCTTAGCGGGGTATTTTATGATGAGCAGTTCTTC.

V usage is TRBV9 and J usage is TRBJ2-7; 9 bases align to TRBD2. Germline V gene data show CDR1 as SGDLS and CDR2 as YYNGEE. V was pared by 2 bases and J by 2 bases, with 2 bases of the junction left unmatched. The CDR3 has 14 residues. In DNA form, the CDR3 reads TGTGCCAGCAGCGTGATAGCGGGAGCCTACGAGCAGTACTTC. It specifies CASSVIAGAYEQYF.

V usage is TRBV19 and J usage is TRBJ2-7; possibly TRBD1 for D (5 bases). Trimming stripped 5 bases from V and 4 bases from J, with 12 bases between. The CDR3 runs to 13 residues. Germline loops: CDR1 LNHDA, CDR2 SQIVND (reference sequence). In DNA form, the CDR3 reads TGTGCCAGTAGTCGTACAGGACCATACGAGCAGTACTTC. Translation gives CASSRTGPYEQYF.

The J gene is TRBJ1-2, the V gene TRBV6-2 or TRBV6-3; TRBD1 might be the D (6 bases). The CDR3 has 14 residues. V was pared by 5 bases and J by 7 bases, with 17 bases between. Germline CDR1 MNHEY, CDR2 SVGEGT. The CDR3 reads CASSNTGLTAGYTF. CDR3 DNA: TGTGCCAGCAGTAACACAGGGTTAACTGCTGGCTACACCTTC.

The chain joins TRBV5-4 to TRBJ1-2; 10 bases fit TRBD1. CDR1 and CDR2 (germline): SGHNT, YYREEE (reference sequence). The J segment lost 7 bases and the V segment lost 5 bases, leaving 11 bases of the junction unmatched. The CDR3 runs 15 residues. The CDR3 loop is CASSPPGQGKGGYTF. The DNA for the CDR3 is TGTGCCAGCAGTCCCCCGGGACAGGGGAAGGGTGGCTACACCTTC.

The rearrangement joins TRBV21-1 to TRBJ1-1. TRBV21-1 is given as a pseudogene. There are 15 residues in the CDR3. The DNA of the CDR3 is TGTGCCAGCAGCAAAGACAAGAGGCGATCCACTGAAGCTTTCTTT. Translation gives CASSKDKRRSTEAFF.